The entry below describes one T cell receptor (beta chain). The antigen is undetermined. This specimen belongs to a study of T cell responses to AZD1222 COVID-19 vaccine. Findings and caveats of the study: No day 14 peak samples; only post-peak repertoires were characterized. Receipt of two AZD1222 doses was followed by a rise in Spike-specific TCR breadth and depth.

The CDR3 totals 17 residues. Trimming cost V 6 bases and J 4 bases; bases outside gene matches: 10. Germline V gives CDR1 SNHLY, CDR2 FYNNEI. Data came from immunoSEQ multiplex PCR; TCRdb stores just in-frame clones and leaves some out. The sample yields approximately 80,000 clones, approximately 90% seen once. The V and J genes are TRBV2 and TRBJ2-7; 15 bases are shared with TRBD2. Sequenced here: peripheral blood, sampled 28 days after the second AZD1222 dose. The receptor's source is an adult who received the AZD1222 COVID-19 vaccine. Written as DNA, the CDR3 is TGTGCCAGCAGACCCCAAAGGACTAGCGGGAGGGGGTACGAGCAGTACTTC. This sequence encodes CASRPQRTSGRGYEQYF.